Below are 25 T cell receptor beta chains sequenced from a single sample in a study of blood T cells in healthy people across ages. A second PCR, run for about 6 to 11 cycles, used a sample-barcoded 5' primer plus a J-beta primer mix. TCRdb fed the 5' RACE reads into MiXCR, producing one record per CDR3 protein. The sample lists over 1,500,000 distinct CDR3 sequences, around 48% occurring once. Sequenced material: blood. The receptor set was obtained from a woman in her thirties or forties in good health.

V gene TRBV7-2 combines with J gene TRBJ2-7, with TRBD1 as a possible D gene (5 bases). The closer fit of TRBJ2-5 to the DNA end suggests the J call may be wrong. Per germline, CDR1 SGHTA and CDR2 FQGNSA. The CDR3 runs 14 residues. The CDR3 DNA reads TGTGCCAGCAGTCTAGAAGGGGAAAGGGAGACCCAGTACTTC. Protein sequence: CASSLEGERETQYF.

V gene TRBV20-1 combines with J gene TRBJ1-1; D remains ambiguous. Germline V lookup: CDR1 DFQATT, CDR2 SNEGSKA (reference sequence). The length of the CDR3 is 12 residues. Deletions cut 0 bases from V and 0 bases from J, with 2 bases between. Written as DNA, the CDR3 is TGCAGTGCTAGAGAAATGAACACTGAAGCTTTCTTT. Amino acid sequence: CSAREMNTEAFF.

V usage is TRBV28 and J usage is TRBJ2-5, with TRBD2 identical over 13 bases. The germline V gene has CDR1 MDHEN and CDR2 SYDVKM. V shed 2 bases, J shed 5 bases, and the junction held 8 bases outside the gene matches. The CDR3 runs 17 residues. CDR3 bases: TGTGCCAGCAGTTTAAGGGCACTAGCGGGGGGGCATGAGACCCAGTACTTC. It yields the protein CASSLRALAGGHETQYF.

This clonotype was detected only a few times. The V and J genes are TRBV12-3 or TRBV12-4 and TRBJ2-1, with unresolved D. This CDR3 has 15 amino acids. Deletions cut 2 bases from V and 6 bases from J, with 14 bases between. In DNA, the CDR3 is TGTGCCAGCAGTTTACCATCTGCAGCCCCCAATGAGCAGTTCTTC. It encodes CASSLPSAAPNEQFF.

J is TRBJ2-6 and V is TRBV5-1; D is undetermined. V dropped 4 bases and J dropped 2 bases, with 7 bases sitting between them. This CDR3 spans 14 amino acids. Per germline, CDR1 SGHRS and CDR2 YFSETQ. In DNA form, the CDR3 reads TGCGCCAGCAGCGTGAACGCTGGGGCCAACGTCCTGACTTTC. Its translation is CASSVNAGANVLTF.

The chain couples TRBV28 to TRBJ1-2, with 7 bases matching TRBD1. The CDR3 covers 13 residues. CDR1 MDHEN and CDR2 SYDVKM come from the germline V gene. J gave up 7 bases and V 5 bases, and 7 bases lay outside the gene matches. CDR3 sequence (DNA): TGTGCCAGCAGTGCGACAGGGAAGTTTGGCTACACCTTC. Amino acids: CASSATGKFGYTF.

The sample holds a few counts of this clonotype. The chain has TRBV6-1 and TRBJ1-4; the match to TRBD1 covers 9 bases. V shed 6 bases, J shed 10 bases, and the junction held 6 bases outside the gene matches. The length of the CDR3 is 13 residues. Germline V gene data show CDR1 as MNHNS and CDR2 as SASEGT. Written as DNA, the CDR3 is TGTGCCAGCAGCCTGGGACAGGGAGGAAAACTGTTTTTT. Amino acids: CASSLGQGGKLFF.

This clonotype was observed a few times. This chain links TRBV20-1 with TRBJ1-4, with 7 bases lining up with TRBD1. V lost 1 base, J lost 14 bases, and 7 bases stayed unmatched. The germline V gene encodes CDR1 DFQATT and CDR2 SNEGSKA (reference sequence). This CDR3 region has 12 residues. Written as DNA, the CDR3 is TGCAGTGCTAGAGCTCCGGGACAGAGGCTGTTTTTT. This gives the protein CSARAPGQRLFF.

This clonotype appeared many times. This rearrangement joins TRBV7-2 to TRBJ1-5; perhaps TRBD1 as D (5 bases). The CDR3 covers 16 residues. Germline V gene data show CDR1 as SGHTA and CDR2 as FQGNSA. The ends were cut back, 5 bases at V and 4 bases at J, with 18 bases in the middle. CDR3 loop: CASSGPGGAPNQPQHF. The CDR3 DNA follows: TGTGCCAGCAGCGGACCAGGAGGGGCACCAAATCAGCCCCAGCATTTT. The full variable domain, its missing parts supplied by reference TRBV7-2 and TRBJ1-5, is GAGVSQSPSNKVTEKGKDVELRCDPISGHTALYWYRQSLGQGLEFLIYFQGNSAPDKSGLPSDRFSAERTGGSVSTLTIQRTQQEDSAVYLCASSGPGGAPNQPQHFGDGTRLSIL.

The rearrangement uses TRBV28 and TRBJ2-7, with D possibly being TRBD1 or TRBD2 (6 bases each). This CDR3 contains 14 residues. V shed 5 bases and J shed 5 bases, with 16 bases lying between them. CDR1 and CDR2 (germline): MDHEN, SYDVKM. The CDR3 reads CASSPQGLLDEQYF. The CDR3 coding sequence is TGTGCCAGCAGTCCACAGGGACTCTTGGACGAGCAGTACTTC.

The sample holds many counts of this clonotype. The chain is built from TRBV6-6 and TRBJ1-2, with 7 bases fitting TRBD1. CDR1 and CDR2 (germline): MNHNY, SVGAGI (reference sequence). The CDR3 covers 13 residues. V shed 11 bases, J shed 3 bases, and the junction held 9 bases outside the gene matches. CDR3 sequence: CAAGRGRDYGYTF. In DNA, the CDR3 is TGTGCCGCAGGAAGGGGGCGCGACTATGGCTACACCTTC.

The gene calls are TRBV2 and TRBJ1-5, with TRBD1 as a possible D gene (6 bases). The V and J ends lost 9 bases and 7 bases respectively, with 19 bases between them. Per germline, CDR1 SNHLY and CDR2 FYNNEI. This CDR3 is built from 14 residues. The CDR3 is CASAAQGPWQPQHF. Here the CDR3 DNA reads TGTGCCAGTGCGGCCCAGGGGCCATGGCAGCCCCAGCATTTT.

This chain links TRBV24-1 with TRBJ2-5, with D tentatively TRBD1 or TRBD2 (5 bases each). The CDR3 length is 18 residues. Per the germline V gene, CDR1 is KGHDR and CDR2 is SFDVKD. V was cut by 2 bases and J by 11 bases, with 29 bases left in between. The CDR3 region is CATSDYLRHGGDYNEQYF. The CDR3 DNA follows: TGTGCCACCAGTGATTACCTTCGACATGGGGGAGACTACAATGAGCAGTACTTC.

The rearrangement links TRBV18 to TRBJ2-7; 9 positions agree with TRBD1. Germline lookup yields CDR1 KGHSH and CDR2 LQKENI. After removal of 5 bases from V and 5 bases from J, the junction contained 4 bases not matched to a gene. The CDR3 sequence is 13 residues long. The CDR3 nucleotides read TGTGCCAGCTCAGCGCGGACAGGGGACGAGCAGTACTTC. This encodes CASSARTGDEQYF.

In DNA, the CDR3 is TGTGCCCAACCCCAAGGCGGGACAGGCTGCACAGATACGCAGTATTTT. Its protein product is CAQPQGGTGCTDTQYF. This chain joins TRBV21-1 and TRBJ2-3; TRBD1, the D gene given by the table, was not confirmed from the DNA. TRBV21-1 is classified as a pseudogene. This CDR3 is built from 16 residues.

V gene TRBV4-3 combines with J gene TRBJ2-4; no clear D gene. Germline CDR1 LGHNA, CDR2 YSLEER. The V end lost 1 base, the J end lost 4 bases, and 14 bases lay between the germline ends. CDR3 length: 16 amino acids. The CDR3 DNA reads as TGCGCCAGCAGCCAAGCGGTCCGCGACAAGAAAAACATTCAGTACTTC. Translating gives CASSQAVRDKKNIQYF.

CDR3 in amino acids: CASLTRGQADTQYF. In DNA form, the CDR3 reads TGTGCCAGCCTGACCCGGGGGCAGGCAGATACGCAGTATTTT. V is TRBV6-2 or TRBV6-3 and J is TRBJ2-3, with D possibly called TRBD1 or TRBD2 (6 bases each). From germline, CDR1 is MNHEY and CDR2 SVGEGT. Trimming removed 8 bases from V and 4 bases from J, with 16 bases in between. This CDR3 comprises 14 residues.

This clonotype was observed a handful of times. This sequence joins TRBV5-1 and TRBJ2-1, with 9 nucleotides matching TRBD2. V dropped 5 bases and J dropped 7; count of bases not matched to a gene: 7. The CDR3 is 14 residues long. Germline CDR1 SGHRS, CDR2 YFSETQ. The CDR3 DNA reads TGCGCCAGCAGAATAGCGGGGGCAGGGAATGAGCAGTTCTTC. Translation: CASRIAGAGNEQFF.

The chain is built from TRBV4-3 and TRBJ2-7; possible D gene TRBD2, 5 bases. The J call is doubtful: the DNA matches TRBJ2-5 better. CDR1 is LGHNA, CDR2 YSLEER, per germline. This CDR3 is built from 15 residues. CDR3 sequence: CASSSRGFLMETQYF. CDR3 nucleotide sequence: TGCGCCAGCAGCTCAAGAGGGTTTCTCATGGAGACCCAGTACTTC.

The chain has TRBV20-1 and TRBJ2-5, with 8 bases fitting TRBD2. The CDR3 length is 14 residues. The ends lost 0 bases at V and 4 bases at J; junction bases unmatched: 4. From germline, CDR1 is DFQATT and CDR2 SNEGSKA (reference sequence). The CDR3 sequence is CSARDSGLGETQYF. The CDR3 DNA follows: TGCAGTGCTAGAGATTCGGGACTAGGAGAGACCCAGTACTTC.

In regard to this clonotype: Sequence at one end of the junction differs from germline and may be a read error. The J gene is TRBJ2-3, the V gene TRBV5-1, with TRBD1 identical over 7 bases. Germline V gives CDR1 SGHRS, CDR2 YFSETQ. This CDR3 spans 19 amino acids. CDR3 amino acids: CASSLDNLLRQGRVDTRYF. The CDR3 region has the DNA TGCGCCAGCAGCTTGGATAACCTCTTAAGACAGGGTCGAGTAGATACGCGGTATTTT. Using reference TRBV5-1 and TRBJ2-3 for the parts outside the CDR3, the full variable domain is KAGVTQTPRYLIKTRGQQVTLSCSPISGHRSVSWYQQTPGQGLQFLFEYFSETQRNKGNFPGRFSGRQFSNSRSEMNVSTLELGDSALYLCASSLDNLLRQGRVDTRYFGPGTRLTVL.

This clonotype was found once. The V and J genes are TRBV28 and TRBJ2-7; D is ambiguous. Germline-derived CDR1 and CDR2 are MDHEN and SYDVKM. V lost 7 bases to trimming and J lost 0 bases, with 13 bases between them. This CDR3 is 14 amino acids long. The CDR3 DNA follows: TGTGCCAGCACCCCGAGGACGCCCTCCTACGAGCAGTACTTC. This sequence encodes CASTPRTPSYEQYF. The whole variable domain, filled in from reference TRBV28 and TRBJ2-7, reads DVKVTQSSRYLVKRTGEKVFLECVQDMDHENMFWYRQDPGLGLRLIYFSYDVKMKEKGDIPEGYSVSREKKERFSLILESASTNQTSMYLCASTPRTPSYEQYFGPGTRLTVT.

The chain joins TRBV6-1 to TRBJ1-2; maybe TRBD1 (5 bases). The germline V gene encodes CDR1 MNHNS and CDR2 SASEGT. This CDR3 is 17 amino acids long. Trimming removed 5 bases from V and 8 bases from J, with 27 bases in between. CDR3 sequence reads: CASSRLMPGRSAGGYTF. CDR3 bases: TGTGCCAGCAGTCGATTGATGCCAGGGCGTTCGGCGGGGGGCTACACCTTC.

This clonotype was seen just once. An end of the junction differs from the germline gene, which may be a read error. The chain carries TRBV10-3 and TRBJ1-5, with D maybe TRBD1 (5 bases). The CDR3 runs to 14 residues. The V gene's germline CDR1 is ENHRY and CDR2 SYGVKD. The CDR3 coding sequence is TGTGTCATCAGTGAGGAACAGGATGATCAGCCCCAGCATTTT. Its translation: CVISEEQDDQPQHF.

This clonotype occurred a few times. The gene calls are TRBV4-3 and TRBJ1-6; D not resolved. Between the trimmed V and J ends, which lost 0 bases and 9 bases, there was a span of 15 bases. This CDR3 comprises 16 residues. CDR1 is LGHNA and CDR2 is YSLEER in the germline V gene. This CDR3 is CASSQDFDAAGSPLHF. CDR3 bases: TGCGCCAGCAGCCAAGATTTTGACGCCGCGGGTTCACCCCTCCACTTT.